The 17 T cell receptor beta chains reported below all come from one sample, sequenced in a study of early T cells in non-severe SARS-CoV-2 infection. From the 5' RACE reads, TCRdb called clonotypes with MiXCR, one entry per CDR3 protein. Among fewer than 85,000 distinct CDR3 sequences listed, about a sixth were seen once. The specimen sequenced was whole blood. These receptors originate from an adult who was a healthcare worker with PCR-confirmed SARS-CoV-2 infection or an uninfected control (not recorded which).

This clonotype was counted a few times. V gene TRBV20-1 combines with J gene TRBJ1-6, with 8 bases identical to TRBD1. Trimming cost V 5 bases and J 10 bases; bases outside gene matches: 10. The CDR3 has 14 amino acids. Germline CDR1 and CDR2: DFQATT and SNEGSKA (reference sequence). CDR3: CSAAPTGVGSPLHF. The CDR3 DNA sequence: TGCAGTGCTGCCCCGACAGGGGTCGGGTCACCCCTCCACTTT.

CDR3 sequence (DNA): TGTGCCAGCAGTCGCTTGAAGGGCAGATTTACTGAAGCTTTCTTT. This encodes CASSRLKGRFTEAFF. The V gene is TRBV27, the J gene TRBJ1-1; no clear D. CDR1 is MNHEY, CDR2 SMNVEV, per germline (reference sequence). Trimming took 5 bases from V and 5 from J, leaving 18 bases between them. The CDR3 consists of 15 residues.

The J gene is TRBJ2-1, the V gene TRBV5-1; D remains ambiguous. V lost 0 bases, J lost 5 bases, and 9 bases lay in between. CDR3 size: 14 residues. Germline CDR1 reads SGHRS; CDR2 reads YFSETQ. CDR3 region: CASSLASPNNEQFF. The DNA of the CDR3 is TGCGCCAGCAGCTTGGCTAGTCCCAACAATGAGCAGTTCTTC.

In this sample, this clonotype turned up a few times. The chain recombines TRBV5-1 with TRBJ2-1; 7 nucleotides align to TRBD1. Germline CDR1 and CDR2: SGHRS and YFSETQ. Losses at the gene ends were 3 bases for V and 0 bases for J; bases not matched to a gene: 6. CDR3 length: 16 amino acids. CDR3 bases: TGCGCCAGCAGCTCCTACAGGGGCAGCTCCTACAATGAGCAGTTCTTC. This sequence encodes CASSSYRGSSYNEQFF.

Here the CDR3 reads CASSWGQANTGELFF. The CDR3 DNA reads as TGTGCCAGCAGTTGGGGACAGGCGAACACCGGGGAGCTGTTTTTT. The chain couples TRBV28 to TRBJ2-2; TRBD1 matches at 8 bases. Germline V gene data show CDR1 as MDHEN and CDR2 as SYDVKM. V lost 4 bases and J lost 0; bases outside the gene matches: 1. This CDR3 has 15 residues.

The chain recombines TRBV19 with TRBJ1-5, with unresolved D. Germline CDR1 reads LNHDA; CDR2 reads SQIVND (reference sequence). This CDR3 has 15 residues. The ends were cut back, 5 bases at V and 0 bases at J, with 11 bases in the middle. CDR3 protein: CASSEQWASNQPQHF. The DNA of the CDR3 is TGTGCCAGTAGTGAACAGTGGGCTAGCAATCAGCCCCAGCATTTT.

The chain recombines TRBV4-2 with TRBJ2-3; TRBD2 agrees at 14 bases. The CDR3 contains 20 residues. Germline V lookup: CDR1 LGHNA, CDR2 YNFKEQ. Losses at the gene ends were 3 bases for V and 1 base for J; bases not matched to a gene: 12. CDR3 DNA: TGTGCCAGCAGCCAGGCCCCGGGACTAGCGGGAGTTGAAGGCACAGATACGCAGTATTTT. Its translation: CASSQAPGLAGVEGTDTQYF.

This clonotype has more than one count but fewer than ten. This sequence joins TRBV4-1 and TRBJ2-5, with D perhaps matching TRBD2 (5 bases). The germline gives CDR1 MGHRA, CDR2 YSYEKL. This CDR3 has 17 residues. V lost 1 base, J lost 1 base, and 16 bases lay in between. Here the CDR3 reads CASSQGTARTTQETQYF. In DNA form, the CDR3 reads TGCGCCAGCAGCCAAGGGACTGCCCGAACTACCCAAGAGACCCAGTACTTC.

As for this clonotype: This may be a read error, as it is one base from a much larger clone. This chain joins TRBV5-5 and TRBJ2-7; perhaps TRBD1 as D (5 bases). Germline values: CDR1 SGHKS, CDR2 YYEKEE (reference sequence). The CDR3 totals 15 residues. The CDR3 DNA is TGTACCAGCAGCTTGAGGCCAGGGATCCTCTACGAGCAGTACTTC. Protein sequence: CTSSLRPGILYEQYF.

This clonotype appeared a few times. The chain uses TRBV7-8 and TRBJ2-2; D ambiguous. With 2 bases removed from V and 0 bases from J, the gap between germline ends came to 7 bases. Germline V gene lookup returns CDR1 SGHVS and CDR2 FQNEAQ. The CDR3 covers 15 residues. CDR3 residues: CASSLRRANTGELFF. In DNA, the CDR3 is TGTGCCAGCAGCTTACGCCGAGCGAACACCGGGGAGCTGTTTTTT.

At least ten counts were recorded for this clonotype. The junction does not match germline at one end; this may be a read error. CDR3 sequence: CASSRTGVGYGYTF. CDR3 nucleotide sequence: TGTGCTAGCAGTCGGACAGGGGTAGGCTATGGCTACACCTTC. This chain uses TRBV7-7 with TRBJ1-2; 9 bases align to TRBD1. The CDR3 spans 14 residues. Germline CDR1 is SSHAT and CDR2 is FNYEAQ (reference sequence).

This clonotype has a handful of counts. The gene calls are TRBV20-1 and TRBJ2-1, with TRBD1 matching 7 bases. The J segment lost 5 bases and the V segment lost 1 base, leaving 11 bases of the junction unmatched. Germline CDR1 is DFQATT and CDR2 is SNEGSKA (reference sequence). The CDR3 consists of 16 residues. CDR3 in amino acids: CSARALLAGGNNEQFF. CDR3 sequence (DNA): TGCAGTGCTAGAGCCTTACTGGCAGGGGGTAACAATGAGCAGTTCTTC.

The chain carries TRBV27 and TRBJ2-7; TRBD2 agrees at 10 bases. V was clipped by 2 bases and J by 0 bases; unmatched bases: 1. The CDR3 loop spans 15 amino acids. CDR1 is MNHEY, CDR2 SMNVEV, per germline (reference sequence). The CDR3 region is CASSLASGSSYEQYF. DNA of the CDR3: TGTGCCAGCAGTTTAGCTAGCGGGAGCTCCTACGAGCAGTACTTC.

The rearrangement links TRBV27 to TRBJ2-7, with TRBD1 matching 9 bases. V was pared by 6 bases and J by 7 bases, with 13 bases of the junction left unmatched. There are 15 residues in the CDR3. The germline V gene has CDR1 MNHEY and CDR2 SMNVEV (reference sequence). As DNA, the CDR3 is TGTGCCAGCAGCGACGGGATAACAGGGGGCAATGAGCAGTACTTC. It yields the protein CASSDGITGGNEQYF.

This clonotype was recorded a few times. This chain connects TRBV29-1 to TRBJ2-7, with 7 bases identical to TRBD1. The CDR3 loop spans 12 amino acids. With 7 bases clipped from V and 1 base from J, the junction kept 4 bases outside the gene matches. The germline V gene has CDR1 SQVTM and CDR2 ANQGSEA. CDR3 sequence reads: CSAATGSYEQYF. In nucleotides, the CDR3 is TGCAGCGCCGCGACAGGGTCCTACGAGCAGTACTTC.

This clonotype has just a few counts. The chain joins TRBV27 to TRBJ1-1; 9 nucleotides line up with TRBD1. V shed 6 bases and J 1 base; nucleotides not matched to a gene: 9. The CDR3 loop spans 16 amino acids. Germline assignment: CDR1 MNHEY and CDR2 SMNVEV (reference sequence). CDR3: CASRAGTGRTNTEAFF. CDR3 coding DNA: TGTGCCAGCAGGGCAGGGACAGGGAGAACGAACACTGAAGCTTTCTTT.

This clonotype was counted many times. The chain has TRBV20-1 and TRBJ2-1, with 11 positions matching TRBD2. CDR1 DFQATT and CDR2 SNEGSKA come from the germline V gene (reference sequence). This CDR3 region has 15 residues. V gave up 7 bases and J gave up 8 bases; unmatched junction bases: 13. The chain's CDR3 is CSVVGLLAGEDEQFF. The DNA of the CDR3 is TGCAGTGTAGTCGGGTTACTAGCGGGAGAGGATGAGCAGTTCTTC.